Listed below are T cell receptor beta chains from one sample, sequenced in a study of cytomegalovirus exposure and HLA in healthy donors. Generated by immunoSEQ multiplex PCR, the TCRdb table keeps only in-frame clones and is missing some. The table records about 100,000 clones, 65% to 75% of them present only once. Sequenced: PBMCs. These receptors were obtained from a woman in her 70s in good health and CMV-seropositive. The CDR3 runs from the conserved cysteine through the conserved F or W. A D gene is named only where the DNA matches it firmly. Clone size is not always given. Where it is, it says once, few, many or a class for expanded clones.

d_gene,abundance,j_gene,v_gene,CDR3nt,CDR3aa
TRBD1,few,TRBJ2-5,TRBV10-1,TGCGCCAGCGCCTCCGGGACAGGGGGCCAAGAGACCCAGTACTTC,CASASGTGGQETQYF
TRBD2,-,TRBJ2-1,TRBV29-1,TGCAGCGATGCGGGGGTGGGGACTAGGATAGGCAATGAGCAGTTCTTC,CSDAGVGTRIGNEQFF
-,-,TRBJ2-1,TRBV5-6,TGTGCCAGCAGCTTGTTTTTTCTGGAGAGGGAAGACTACAATGAGCAGTTCTTC,CASSLFFLEREDYNEQFF
-,-,TRBJ1-6,TRBV7-6,TGTGCCAGCAGCTTTCCGAATTCACCCCTCCACTTT,CASSFPNSPLHF
-,-,TRBJ2-2,TRBV18,TGTGCCAGCTCCCCCCCGGGGTCGAACACCGGGGAGCTGTTTTTT,CASSPPGSNTGELFF
TRBD2,-,TRBJ2-1,TRBV9,TGTGCCAGCAGCGCCTCCCCAAGCGGGGGACAGTTCTTC,CASSASPSGGQFF
-,few,TRBJ1-5,TRBV19,TGTGCCAGTAGTCCTCCTAGGGAGGACGGAAGCAATCAGCCCCAGCATTTT,CASSPPREDGSNQPQHF
-,-,TRBJ2-7,TRBV4-3,TGCGCCAGCAGCCAAGTAGTATCCTACGAGCAGTACTTC,CASSQVVSYEQYF
-,-,TRBJ1-1,TRBV9,TGTGCCAGCAGCTCCGGGCAGGGGAACACTGAAGCTTTCTTT,CASSSGQGNTEAFF
TRBD1,-,TRBJ1-6,TRBV7-9,TGTTCCAGCAGTTCTGACAGGGTAGGGGTGCGGGCTTCACCCCTCCACTTT,CSSSSDRVGVRASPLHF
-,-,TRBJ2-5,TRBV5-6,TGTGCCAGCAGCTTGCTGGGGGCCCAAGAGACCCAGTACTTC,CASSLLGAQETQYF
-,-,TRBJ2-1,TRBV7-9,TGTGCCAGCAGCTCCTGGGGAGAAGATGAGCAGTTCTTC,CASSSWGEDEQFF
-,-,TRBJ1-4,TRBV18,TGTGCCAGCTCACCATTCGACACCACAACTAATGAAAAACTGTTTTTT,CASSPFDTTTNEKLFF
-,-,TRBJ2-7,TRBV10-2,TGCGCCAGCAGGCAGGGGAGGGTCTCCTACGAGCAGTACTTC,CASRQGRVSYEQYF
TRBD1,-,TRBJ2-7,TRBV6-5,TGTGCCAGCAGTTACCTTGGGACAGGTTCTAACTACGAGCAGTACTTC,CASSYLGTGSNYEQYF
-,-,TRBJ1-5,TRBV7-2,TGTGCCAGCAGCTTAGGGGGGGTGGGCAATCAGCCCCAGCATTTT,CASSLGGVGNQPQHF
TRBD1,-,TRBJ2-2,TRBV4-1,TGCGCCAGCAGCCAAAAGAAGGGGGCGCGGAACACCGGGGAGCTGTTTTTT,CASSQKKGARNTGELFF
-,-,TRBJ1-5,TRBV7-8,TGTGCCAGCAGCTTATGGGACAAGGATCAGCCCCAGCATTTT,CASSLWDKDQPQHF
TRBD1,few,TRBJ1-2,TRBV11-2,TGTGCCAGCAGCTTAGGATTAGGGGGCGCGTGGAACTATGGCTACACCTTC,CASSLGLGGAWNYGYTF
-,-,TRBJ2-7,TRBV5-1,TGCGCCAGCACGCGCGGGACAGAGACCTACGAGCAGTACTTC,CASTRGTETYEQYF
TRBD1,-,TRBJ2-7,TRBV15,TGTGCCACCAGCAGAGATTTGGGGGACAGGGGGTACGAGCAGTACTTC,CATSRDLGDRGYEQYF
TRBD2,once,TRBJ2-1,TRBV19,TGTGCCAGTAGTCTAGCGGGAGGCCCAGGCAATGAGCAGTTCTTC,CASSLAGGPGNEQFF
-,-,TRBJ2-7,TRBV19,TGTGCCAGTAGTATAGAAACAGGCTACGAGCAGTACTTC,CASSIETGYEQYF
TRBD1,once,TRBJ1-2,TRBV29-1,TGCAGCGTTGGAGGGACAGGGCAAGGCTACACCTTC,CSVGGTGQGYTF
-,-,TRBJ2-2,TRBV5-6,TGTGCCAGCAGCCCCGGAGCCGGGAACACCGGGGAGCTGTTTTTT,CASSPGAGNTGELFF
TRBD1,few,TRBJ1-2,TRBV28,TGTGCCAGCAGTTCAGGGGGCGTTGGCTATGGCTACACCTTC,CASSSGGVGYGYTF
-,-,TRBJ1-5,TRBV19,TGTGCCAGTACCCCTACACGTGAGGGTGACAATCAGCCCCAGCATTTT,CASTPTREGDNQPQHF
-,-,TRBJ2-2,TRBV10-1,TGCGCCAGCAGTGAGTCGGCTAGCGACGGGGAGCTGTTTTTT,CASSESASDGELFF
TRBD2,-,TRBJ2-3,TRBV6-1,TGTGCCAGCAGGACCGGGACTAGCGGCACAGATACGCAGTATTTT,CASRTGTSGTDTQYF
TRBD1,-,TRBJ1-5,TRBV19,TGTGCCAGTACGCCCGATAGACAGGGTGCTCAGCCCCAGCATTTT,CASTPDRQGAQPQHF
-,once,TRBJ1-4,TRBV7-9,TGTGCCAGCAGCTCGGGGGACCACCAAATCGGATTTGAAAAACTGTTTTTT,CASSSGDHQIGFEKLFF
-,-,TRBJ1-4,TRBV10-3,TGTGCCATCAGTGCAGGGTTAACAACTAATGAAAAACTGTTTTTT,CAISAGLTTNEKLFF
TRBD1,-,TRBJ1-5,TRBV6-5,TGTGCCAGCAGTTACTCCCGGGACAGGCCCGATTGGGCCCAGCATTTT,CASSYSRDRPDWAQHF
-,-,TRBJ2-1,TRBV9,TGTGCCAGCAGCGTATCGGCGGGACACAATGAGCAGTTCTTC,CASSVSAGHNEQFF
TRBD1,few,TRBJ1-5,TRBV19,TGTGCCAGTAGGTTCGGGACAGTAAGCAATCAGCCCCAGCATTTT,CASRFGTVSNQPQHF
-,-,TRBJ2-7,TRBV6-5,TGTGCCAGCAGTCCCGATGGGACTTATACCTACGAGCAGTACTTC,CASSPDGTYTYEQYF
-,-,TRBJ2-7,TRBV27,TGTGCCAGCAGTCCGCTTTATCTGGGATCTCAGGGCGAGCAGTACTTC,CASSPLYLGSQGEQYF
TRBD1,once,TRBJ2-3,TRBV27,TGTGCCAGCAGTTTCACACACAGGGGGGCAGATACGCAGTATTTT,CASSFTHRGADTQYF
-,-,TRBJ1-1,TRBV19,TGTGCCAGTAGTATCCGGGGATGGGACACTGAAGCTTTCTTT,CASSIRGWDTEAFF
TRBD2,-,TRBJ2-1,TRBV29-1,TGCAGCGTTGGTAGCGGGGGGGCAGTCTCTAATGAGCAGTTCTTC,CSVGSGGAVSNEQFF
TRBD1,-,TRBJ2-7,TRBV6-6,TGTGCCAGCAGTTATACGGGGGGACAGGGGGGGTACGAGCAGTACTTC,CASSYTGGQGGYEQYF
TRBD2,-,TRBJ2-1,TRBV7-3,TGTGCCAGCAGTCCCGGACTAGCGGTTTACAATGAGCAGTTCTTC,CASSPGLAVYNEQFF
-,-,TRBJ2-3,TRBV29-1,TGCAGCGTTGAGTCCGAAGCTAGCGCCAGAGGGGGCACAGATACGCAGTATTTT,CSVESEASARGGTDTQYF
TRBD1,-,TRBJ1-2,TRBV19,TGTGCCAGTAGTATAACAGGGGGCAACTATGGCTACACCTTC,CASSITGGNYGYTF
-,-,TRBJ2-5,TRBV27,TGTGCCAGCAGTTCCATCTTGGGGCAGCAAGAGACCCAGTACTTC,CASSSILGQQETQYF
TRBD2,once,TRBJ2-3,TRBV7-6,TGTGCCAGCAGCCCTCAGTGGGGTAGCGGGGATACGCAGTATTTT,CASSPQWGSGDTQYF
TRBD1,-,TRBJ1-5,TRBV19,TGTGCCAGTAGGGGACAGGGGGCCGGATATCAGCCCCAGCATTTT,CASRGQGAGYQPQHF
-,once,TRBJ2-5,TRBV29-1,TGCAGCGCAGGGGACGGATGGTACCAAGAGACCCAGTACTTC,CSAGDGWYQETQYF